The sample holds a few counts of the clone carrying this T cell receptor (beta chain). Its antigen remains unidentified. This record comes from a study of memory CD4+ T cells and cytomegalovirus serostatus. Background on the study: Donors were healthy Belgian adults, under 10 CMV seropositive and 20 to 30 seronegative. Whole-study results and caveats: The CMV-associated TCR signature appears largely within the CD4+ memory repertoire.

As handled by the study authors: After removing out-of-frame reads, around 2,000,000 distinct TCRbeta sequences remained. Assay: immunoSEQ multiplex PCR; the TCRdb copy retains only in-frame clones and omits some. V and J calls and clone size are given by that table; D and trimming were obtained from the DNA. This table holds 84,000 or so clones, around 80% found once. The sort gate was single viable CD3+CD4+CD8-CD45RO+ cells for memory CD4+ T cells. Trimming removed 5 bases at V and 6 bases at J, with 14 bases between. Germline V gene lookup returns CDR1 MNHNS and CDR2 SASEGT. The CDR3 spans 14 residues.

The sequenced sample was memory CD4+ T cells from blood. The chain recombines TRBV6-1 with TRBJ1-5; a weak D match, TRBD1 (6 bases). The clonotype comes from an adult in good health and CMV-seronegative. The CDR3 region is CASSWQGTGQPQHF. The DNA for the CDR3 is TGTGCCAGCAGTTGGCAGGGGACGGGTCAGCCCCAGCATTTT.